The rows below give T cell receptor beta chains drawn from one sample of a study of blood T cell repertoires in COVID-19. The assay was immunoSEQ multiplex PCR, and TCRdb's table has in-frame clones only and misses some. This sample has tens of thousands of clones; around 91% occur once, and the top ten carry 8.5%. The sample taken for sequencing was peripheral blood. These TCRs come from a human donor in a cohort sampled during active COVID-19. CDR3s include the opening cysteine and the closing phenylalanine or tryptophan. A D gene is named only where the DNA matches it firmly. Not all rows give a size; the values are once, few, many and, for expanded clones, a class.

clone_size	v_call	d_call	j_call	cdr3_aa	cdr3_nt
NA	TRBV3-1/TRBV3-2	TRBD1	TRBJ1-2	CASSHQQGAGGYTF	TGTGCCAGCAGCCATCAACAGGGGGCAGGTGGCTACACCTTC
NA	TRBV13	NA	TRBJ2-7	CASSPEGGPRYEQYF	TGTGCCAGCAGCCCCGAGGGGGGGCCTCGCTACGAGCAGTACTTC
NA	TRBV13	TRBD2	TRBJ2-7	CASSLVLVLSGGPSYEQYF	TGTGCCAGCAGCTTAGTGCTCGTACTTAGCGGGGGTCCCTCCTACGAGCAGTACTTC
NA	TRBV10-3	NA	TRBJ1-2	CAISELWTANNYGYTF	TGTGCCATCAGTGAGCTATGGACAGCGAACAACTATGGCTACACCTTC
NA	TRBV7-2	TRBD2	TRBJ2-7	CASSLYSGGTYEQYF	TGTGCCAGCAGCCTATATAGCGGGGGGACCTACGAGCAGTACTTC
once	TRBV6-1	NA	TRBJ1-2	CASSESGGYTF	TGTGCCAGCAGTGAATCGGGTGGCTACACCTTC
NA	TRBV9	TRBD1	TRBJ2-7	CASSVSGTGNYEQYF	TGTGCCAGCAGCGTCTCCGGGACAGGGAACTACGAGCAGTACTTC
NA	TRBV4-1	TRBD1	TRBJ2-5	CASSPVQSTGEETQYF	TGCGCCAGCAGCCCCGTCCAAAGCACAGGGGAAGAGACCCAGTACTTC
NA	TRBV20-1	NA	TRBJ1-2	CSAEGAGYTF	TGCAGTGCTGAGGGAGCGGGCTACACCTTC
NA	TRBV5-1	TRBD1	TRBJ2-1	CASTGGQGDNEQFF	TGCGCCAGCACCGGCGGGCAGGGGGACAATGAGCAGTTCTTC
NA	TRBV11-2	TRBD1	TRBJ1-2	CASSVSQKGQYYGYTF	TGTGCCAGCAGCGTTAGTCAAAAGGGACAGTACTATGGCTACACCTTC
NA	TRBV3-1/TRBV3-2	NA	TRBJ2-7	CASSATLSYEQYF	TGTGCCAGCAGCGCGACTTTGAGTTACGAGCAGTACTTC
once	TRBV2	TRBD1	TRBJ1-1	CASSEDRGPEAFF	TGTGCCAGCAGCGAGGACAGGGGACCTGAAGCTTTCTTT
NA	TRBV7-2	NA	TRBJ1-3	CASSLELPGSGNTIYF	TGTGCCAGCAGCTTAGAGCTACCCGGCTCTGGAAACACCATATATTTT
NA	TRBV5-1	TRBD2	TRBJ2-2	CASSPLSGGEDGELFF	TGCGCCAGCAGCCCCCTTAGCGGGGGGGAGGACGGGGAGCTGTTTTTT
few	TRBV10-3	NA	TRBJ2-7	CAISLTTESYEQYF	TGTGCCATCAGTTTAACGACGGAGTCCTACGAGCAGTACTTC
NA	TRBV10-3	TRBD1	TRBJ2-7	CAIRDQGDEQYF	TGTGCCATCAGGGACCAGGGGGACGAGCAGTACTTC
NA	TRBV2	TRBD1	TRBJ1-2	CASLPGQGAYGYTF	TGTGCCAGCCTCCCGGGCCAGGGGGCGTACGGCTACACCTTC
NA	TRBV28	NA	TRBJ1-6	CASSLRSHNSPLHF	TGTGCCAGCAGTCTCCGGAGCCATAATTCACCCCTCCACTTT
NA	TRBV5-1	NA	TRBJ2-7	CASSSTRYEQYF	TGCGCCAGCAGCTCGACTAGATACGAGCAGTACTTC
NA	TRBV28	TRBD2	TRBJ2-7	CASSLGLAGDEQYF	TGTGCCAGCAGTTTGGGACTAGCGGGGGACGAGCAGTACTTC
once	TRBV11-2	NA	TRBJ2-1	CASSLWRGPREGEQFF	TGTGCCAGCAGCTTATGGCGGGGGCCCCGAGAAGGGGAGCAGTTCTTC
NA	TRBV12-2	NA	TRBJ1-5	CASRLVGTEIEGPNQPQHF	TGTGCAAGTCGCTTAGTGGGGACAGAGATAGAGGGGCCCAATCAGCCCCAGCATTTT
NA	TRBV11-2	TRBD1	TRBJ2-7	CASSTWGQGIYEQYF	TGTGCCAGCAGCACATGGGGACAGGGGATATACGAGCAGTACTTC
once	TRBV5-1	NA	TRBJ2-7	CASSTHTAREQYF	TGCGCCAGCAGCACCCACACGGCTAGGGAGCAGTACTTC
NA	TRBV13	TRBD1	TRBJ2-7	CASSPGRGLDEQYF	TGTGCCAGCAGCCCCGGCAGGGGGCTCGACGAGCAGTACTTC
NA	TRBV4-1	NA	TRBJ1-2	CASSQPIGAGDNYGYTF	TGCGCCAGCAGCCAACCCATAGGGGCAGGGGATAACTATGGCTACACCTTC
once	TRBV27	NA	TRBJ2-7	CASSLKGQGGEQYF	TGTGCCAGCAGTTTGAAGGGGCAGGGGGGCGAGCAGTACTTC
NA	TRBV5-1	NA	TRBJ1-2	CASSPELHDRHYGYTF	TGCGCCAGCAGCCCAGAATTACACGACAGGCACTATGGCTACACCTTC
NA	TRBV2	NA	TRBJ2-7	CASRLRDSYEQYF	TGTGCCAGCAGGCTCAGGGATTCCTACGAGCAGTACTTC
NA	TRBV12-3/TRBV12-4	NA	TRBJ1-2	CASSLQGSYGYTF	TGTGCCAGCAGTTTACAGGGGTCCTATGGCTACACCTTC
NA	TRBV11-2	TRBD2	TRBJ2-7	CASSLNPSGGRYEQYF	TGTGCCAGCAGCTTAAATCCTAGCGGGGGGAGGTACGAGCAGTACTTC
NA	TRBV6-5	NA	TRBJ1-5	CASRGGVGQPQHF	TGTGCCAGCAGAGGAGGGGTCGGCCAGCCCCAGCATTTT
once	TRBV11-2	NA	TRBJ1-2	CASSLGDSPYGYTF	TGTGCCAGCAGCTTAGGAGACAGTCCTTATGGCTACACCTTC
NA	TRBV27	NA	TRBJ2-7	CASGRSWESWGEQYF	TGTGCCAGCGGCCGATCATGGGAGTCTTGGGGCGAGCAGTACTTC